These 8 T cell receptor beta chains came from one sample sequenced in a study of blood T cell repertoires in COVID-19. Measured with immunoSEQ multiplex PCR; TCRdb has only the in-frame clones, and not every one. The profile shows around 250,000 clones, almost 85% of them singletons. Sequencing was done on a sample of PBMCs or T cells enriched from blood (not recorded which). The receptors come from a woman aged 45 to 65 with acute COVID-19.

The genes are TRBV5-1 and TRBJ1-2; the match to TRBD1 covers 12 bases. This CDR3 is built from 16 residues. Germline CDR1 and CDR2: SGHRS and YFSETQ. V was pared by 4 bases and J by 8 bases, with 12 bases of the junction left unmatched. The CDR3 coding sequence is TGCGCCAGCAGCAAGGGACAGGGGGCGCTGGATAAAGGCTACACCTTC. Residues: CASSKGQGALDKGYTF.

The CDR3 loop reads CASSRITGGNQPQHF. The CDR3 DNA is TGTGCCAGCAGCCGAATTACAGGGGGCAATCAGCCCCAGCATTTT. The rearrangement links TRBV7-9 to TRBJ1-5; TRBD1 matches at 7 bases. V trimming: 5 bases; J trimming: 2 bases; junction bases outside the gene matches: 6. The length of the CDR3 is 15 residues. Germline CDR1 and CDR2: SEHNR and FQNEAQ (reference sequence). The variable domain in full, with the rest retrieved from reference TRBV7-9 and TRBJ1-5, is DTGVSQNPRHKITKRGQNVTFRCDPISEHNRLYWYRQTLGQGPEFLTYFQNEAQLEKSRLLSDRFSAERPKGSFSTLEIQRTEQGDSAMYLCASSRITGGNQPQHFGDGTRLSIL.

The chain joins TRBV6-2 or TRBV6-3 to TRBJ1-1, with 10 positions matching TRBD1. The germline CDR1 and CDR2 sequences are MNHEY and SVGEGT. Germline trimming cut 6 bases from V and 11 bases from J; bases unmatched to any gene: 3. The CDR3 spans 11 residues. CDR3 residues: CASSQGQGAFF. CDR3 nucleotides: TGTGCCAGCAGCCAGGGACAGGGGGCTTTCTTT.

The rearrangement uses TRBV5-4 and TRBJ2-5; 11 bases match TRBD2. V was pared by 0 bases and J by 2 bases, with 3 bases of the junction left unmatched. The length of the CDR3 is 16 residues. From germline, CDR1 is SGHNT and CDR2 YYREEE (reference sequence). CDR3 sequence (DNA): TGTGCCAGCAGCTTGGGAGTAGCGGGGGGGCAAGAGACCCAGTACTTC. This sequence encodes CASSLGVAGGQETQYF.

The J gene is TRBJ2-7, the V gene TRBV7-8; a possible D gene is TRBD2 (7 bases). The CDR3 runs 16 residues. Trimming pared 5 bases from V and 3 bases from J, leaving 20 bases between. Germline assignment: CDR1 SGHVS and CDR2 FQNEAQ. CDR3 nucleotides: TGTGCCAGCAGCCTCCCCAAGGAGCGGGGACACTACGAGCAGTACTTC. Translated, it gives CASSLPKERGHYEQYF.

Concerning this clone itself: The identical CDR3 is also encoded by other nucleotide sequences in the sample. V and J are TRBV18 and TRBJ1-1; 8 bases line up with TRBD1. The germline gives CDR1 KGHSH, CDR2 LQKENI. The CDR3 sequence is 14 residues long. The J segment lost 2 bases and the V segment lost 3 bases, leaving 2 bases of the junction unmatched. This CDR3 reads CASSPGQGNTEAFF. The CDR3 DNA follows: TGTGCCAGCTCACCTGGACAGGGCAACACTGAAGCTTTCTTT.

This clone was detected only a few times. The chain is built from TRBV14 and TRBJ2-1; a weak D match, TRBD1 (5 bases). The ends were cut back, 2 bases at V and 6 bases at J, with 14 bases in the middle. Germline lookup yields CDR1 SGHDN and CDR2 FVKESK. The CDR3 has 15 residues. CDR3 sequence (DNA): TGTGCCAGCAGCCAATTGGACACTATGTTCAATGAGCAGTTCTTC. As protein: CASSQLDTMFNEQFF.

V usage is TRBV18 and J usage is TRBJ1-2; D gene ambiguous. The CDR3 runs 14 residues. Germline V gives CDR1 KGHSH, CDR2 LQKENI. Trimming cost V 3 bases and J 4 bases, with 12 bases left between them. CDR3 DNA: TGTGCCAGCTCACCTCCGGGGAGGCCCTATGGCTACACCTTC. It specifies CASSPPGRPYGYTF. The full variable domain, completed using reference TRBV18 and TRBJ1-2, is NAGVMQNPRHLVRRRGQEARLRCSPMKGHSHVYWYRQLPEEGLKFMVYLQKENIIDESGMPKERFSAEFPKEGPSILRIQQVVRGDSAAYFCASSPPGRPYGYTFGSGTRLTVV.